Presented here are 19 T cell receptor beta chains from one specimen sequenced in a study of tumor-infiltrating lymphocytes in primary liver carcinoma. The source of the blood RNA was unsorted whole blood, and germline DNA was extracted as well. Total RNA (around 0.45 ug) served as template for TCR beta cDNA synthesis primed by a constant-region primer. Libraries for TCR beta were built through three nested multiplex PCR rounds, which together made up a slightly modified ARM-PCR procedure. Primers for the first two PCR rounds were TRBV1-TRBV30 forward primers and a C-beta reverse primer (about 10 cycles per round). TCRdb re-derived calls from the multiplex PCR reads in MiXCR, one entry per CDR3 protein. The table shows 250,000 to 400,000 distinct CDR3 sequences, with 65% occurring only once. The specimen was peripheral blood. All receptors derive from a man aged 35-49 years with primary liver carcinoma and hepatitis B virus infection.

Turning to this clonotype: A much larger clone lies one base from this, so it may be a read error. This rearrangement joins TRBV12-3 or TRBV12-4 to TRBJ1-1; D gene uncertain. Trimming removed 1 base at V and 6 bases at J, with 9 bases between. The CDR3 covers 13 residues. CDR3 nucleotides: TGTGCCAGCAGTTTAGGGGCCATCGCTGAAGCTTTCTTT. It yields the protein CASSLGAIAEAFF.

A remark on this clonotype: This is likely an artifact of a read error, given a far larger clone one base away. The V gene is TRBV14, the J gene TRBJ2-2, with a weak D call TRBD2 (6 bases). The length of the CDR3 is 12 residues. Germline CDR1 and CDR2: SGHDN and FVKESK. CDR3 sequence (DNA): TGTGCCAGCAGTCCGTACACCGGGGGGCTGTTTTTT. It specifies CASSPYTGGLFF.

The chain recombines TRBV11-1 with TRBJ2-7; the D gene is possibly TRBD1 (6 bases). Trimming removed 0 bases from V and 10 bases from J, with 10 bases in between. From germline, CDR1 is SGHAT and CDR2 FQDESV (reference sequence). CDR3 length: 12 amino acids. This CDR3 reads CASSLAGTKQYF. In DNA, the CDR3 is TGTGCCAGCAGCTTAGCGGGGACAAAACAGTACTTC.

This clonotype was observed at least ten times. The chain has TRBV6-2 or TRBV6-3 and TRBJ1-1, with D uncertain. V lost 5 bases and J lost 0, with 7 bases in between. Germline values: CDR1 MNHEY, CDR2 SVGEGT. The CDR3 is made up of 13 amino acids. The CDR3 coding sequence is TGTGCCAGCAGTCTTACTATGAACACTGAAGCTTTCTTT. It codes for CASSLTMNTEAFF.

As for this clonotype: It may be a read error: a sequence one base away is much more abundant. The rearrangement joins TRBV6-6 to TRBJ1-1; D not certain. This CDR3 spans 12 amino acids. Germline loops: CDR1 MNHNY, CDR2 SVGAGI (reference sequence). CDR3 protein: CASSYSRGEAIF. DNA for the CDR3: TGTGCCAGCAGTTACTCCCGGGGTGAAGCTATCTTT.

Notes on this clonotype: This likely comes from a read error, as the CDR3 has no conserved phenylalanine or tryptophan at its end. This chain uses TRBV6-5 with TRBJ2-7, with a possible D match to TRBD1 (5 bases). V was cut by 0 bases and J by 8 bases, with 17 bases left in between. Germline assignment: CDR1 MNHEY and CDR2 SVGAGI. The CDR3 runs to 15 residues. The CDR3 region is CASSYSPGLDDKQYP. The CDR3, as DNA: TGTGCCAGCAGTTACTCTCCAGGGCTCGATGACAAGCAGTACCCC.

This clonotype was counted many times. One end of the junction fails to match germline, which may point to a read error. This chain joins TRBV29-1 and TRBJ1-2; D gene unclear. This CDR3 is built from 12 residues. Germline values: CDR1 SQVTM, CDR2 ANQGSEA. The CDR3 nucleotides are TGCAGCGGTGAACTTCCCCCGCGTGGCTACACCTTC. It codes for CSGELPPRGYTF. The full variable domain, its missing parts supplied by reference TRBV29-1 and TRBJ1-2, is SAVISQKPSRDICQRGTSLTIQCQVDSQVTMMFWYRQQPGQSLTLIATANQGSEATYESGFVIDKFPISRPNLTFSTLTVSNMSPEDSSIYLCSGELPPRGYTFGSGTRLTVV.

As regards this clonotype: One end of the junction is discordant with germline, which a read error may explain. The chain couples TRBV5-1 to TRBJ1-1, with D possibly TRBD1 on 5 matching bases. Germline loops: CDR1 SGHRS, CDR2 YFSETQ. The CDR3 totals 13 residues. In DNA, the CDR3 is TGCCCCAGCAGCTGGGCAGGGTCTACTGAAGCTTTCTTT. This encodes CPSSWAGSTEAFF.

Worth noting for this clonotype: A read error is possible here, since a much larger clone lies one base away. This sequence joins TRBV6-2 or TRBV6-3 and TRBJ2-1; a possible D gene is TRBD2 (5 bases). The CDR3 contains 16 residues. Germline CDR1 reads MNHEY; CDR2 reads SVGEGT. V was pared by 6 bases and J by 1 base, with 16 bases between. CDR3 residues: CASSPRDRVSYNEQFF. CDR3 nucleotides: TGTGCCAGCAGCCCACGGGATCGGGTTTCCTACAATGAGCAGTTCTTC.

As concerns this clonotype: The germline gene is not matched at one end of the junction; a read error may be the cause. The rearrangement links TRBV11-2 to TRBJ2-7; maybe TRBD2 (5 bases). CDR3 length equals 14 residues. The germline V gene has CDR1 SGHAT and CDR2 FQNNGV. The chain's CDR3 is CASSLELVGYEQYF. Written as DNA, the CDR3 is TGTGCCAGTAGCTTAGAACTAGTCGGGTACGAGCAGTACTTC.

Of note for this clonotype: A much larger clonotype is one base distant, so this may be a read error. The conserved phenylalanine or tryptophan is not found at the CDR3 terminus, so this likely reflects a read error. The rearrangement uses TRBV10-2 and TRBJ2-3, with D perhaps matching TRBD2 (5 bases). Germline CDR1 reads WSHSY; CDR2 reads SAAADI. The CDR3 consists of 13 residues. CDR3 loop: CASNEGSTDTQYL. CDR3 coding DNA: TGCGCCAGCAATGAGGGCAGCACAGATACGCAGTATTTA.

A word on this clonotype: Being one base from a much bigger clone, this may be a read error. The V call is TRBV4-2, the J call TRBJ2-2; D may be TRBD2 (5 bases). The CDR3 spans 13 residues. The germline V gene encodes CDR1 LGHNA and CDR2 YNFKEQ. The CDR3 region has the DNA TGTGCCAGCAACATAGGTGGTATCGGGAAGCTGTTTTTT. Its protein product is CASNIGGIGKLFF.

This clonotype was counted between two and nine times. This chain connects TRBV6-5 to TRBJ2-6; D is undetermined. CDR3 length equals 16 residues. The germline V and J ends were trimmed by 2 bases and 0 bases, with 8 bases remaining between them. Per the germline V gene, CDR1 is MNHEY and CDR2 is SVGAGI. The CDR3 sequence: CASSYSFFSGANVLTF. DNA for the CDR3: TGTGCCAGCAGTTACAGTTTCTTCTCTGGGGCCAACGTCCTGACTTTC.

Details on this clonotype: A much larger clone is a single base away; this may be a read error. This rearrangement joins TRBV28 to TRBJ1-2, with D unclear. CDR3 length: 13 amino acids. Germline V gives CDR1 MDHEN, CDR2 SYDVKM. CDR3 coding DNA: TGTGCCAGCAGTTTGATGGGAAACTATGGCAACACCTTC. Residues: CASSLMGNYGNTF.

This chain links TRBV5-6 with TRBJ2-1; D is unclear. The CDR3 is 15 amino acids. Germline V gene sequence: CDR1 SGHDT, CDR2 YYEEEE. V lost 1 base and J lost 0, with 8 bases in between. This CDR3 is CASSLSPGSYNEQFF. DNA of the CDR3: TGTGCCAGCAGCTTGTCTCCAGGCTCCTACAATGAGCAGTTCTTC.

J is TRBJ2-7 and V is TRBV6-1, with D perhaps matching TRBD2 (5 bases). This CDR3 comprises 14 residues. Germline CDR1 and CDR2: MNHNS and SASEGT. Trimming cost V 6 bases and J 4 bases, with 16 bases left between them. CDR3 sequence reads: CASRGPAGGYEQYF. Here the CDR3 DNA reads TGTGCCAGCAGAGGACCGGCGGGTGGATACGAGCAGTACTTC.

The V call is TRBV7-9, the J call TRBJ1-1; TRBD1 is a possible D gene (5 bases). Per the germline V gene, CDR1 is SEHNR and CDR2 is FQNEAQ (reference sequence). Trimming took off 2 bases at V and 7 bases at J, with 14 bases between the two ends. This CDR3 contains 14 residues. The CDR3 reads CASSLFGGEGEAFF. The DNA of the CDR3 is TGTGCCAGCAGCTTATTCGGAGGGGAGGGTGAAGCTTTCTTT.

As regards this clonotype: This clone may be a read error of a much larger clone one base away. The rearrangement joins TRBV6-5 to TRBJ2-7; TRBD1 matches at 9 bases. Germline V gene data show CDR1 as MNHEY and CDR2 as SVGAGI. The CDR3 totals 15 residues. This chain's CDR3 is CANSYSGTGSNEQYF. As DNA, the CDR3 is TGTGCCAACAGTTACTCCGGGACAGGGAGCAACGAGCAGTACTTC.

A note on this clonotype: Germline and junction disagree at one end, which may indicate a read error. The chain carries TRBV12-3 or TRBV12-4 and TRBJ2-2; D is possibly TRBD2 (5 bases). This CDR3 has 14 residues. The DNA for the CDR3 is TGTGCCTGCAGTCTCCGGGAAAACACCGGGGAGCTGTTTTTT. As protein: CACSLRENTGELFF.